The 31 T cell receptor beta chains listed next were all sequenced from one sample in a study of human T cells and chemical hapten exposure. Time point described: pre-sensitization, week 0. Sample treatment: therapeutic diphenylcyclopropenone sensitization with weekly scalp DPC. MiXCR, applied by TCRdb to the RACE reads, yields one record per CDR3 protein. The table lists 65,000 to 90,000 distinct CDR3 sequences, around 15% of them singletons. The material sequenced was whole blood, taken in connection with sensitization to the hapten diphenylcyclopropenone (DPC). These receptors originate from a woman aged 50 to 65 with alopecia areata. Some clones in this sample may be carry-over from other donors' samples.

This clonotype was observed a handful of times. This rearrangement joins TRBV6-2 or TRBV6-3 to TRBJ2-7; tentative D call: TRBD1 (5 bases). CDR3 length equals 13 residues. From germline, CDR1 is MNHEY and CDR2 SVGEGT. Deletions cut 3 bases from V and 7 bases from J, with 13 bases between. CDR3 protein: CASSYDSAGEQYF. In nucleotides, the CDR3 is TGTGCCAGCAGTTATGACAGCGCCGGGGAGCAGTACTTC.

This clonotype came up many times. V usage is TRBV29-1 and J usage is TRBJ1-1; D might be TRBD1 (6 bases). The germline gives CDR1 SQVTM, CDR2 ANQGSEA. This CDR3 comprises 13 residues. With 3 bases removed from V and 4 bases from J, the gap between germline ends came to 12 bases. Written as DNA, the CDR3 is TGCAGCGTTGATCGGGCAGGGGCCACTGAAGCTTTCTTT. Its protein is CSVDRAGATEAFF.

This clonotype was observed a handful of times. This sequence joins TRBV5-4 and TRBJ2-3, with D possibly being TRBD1 (5 bases). The CDR3 length is 16 residues. The germline CDR1 and CDR2 sequences are SGHNT and YYREEE (reference sequence). Trimming stripped 0 bases from V and 1 base from J, with 12 bases between. In nucleotides, the CDR3 is TGTGCCAGCAGCTTGGGGGGCAGGGAACGCACAGATACGCAGTATTTT. Translated, it gives CASSLGGRERTDTQYF.

This clonotype was seen more than once but under ten times. The chain has TRBV7-2 and TRBJ2-5; no clear D. Germline assignment: CDR1 SGHTA and CDR2 FQGNSA. The CDR3 contains 14 residues. Trimming cost V 3 bases and J 5 bases, with 13 bases left between them. CDR3 DNA: TGTGCCAGCAGCTTGACCCGGGCACTGGAGACCCAGTACTTC. It encodes CASSLTRALETQYF.

This clonotype was seen only a few times. The chain has TRBV3-1 and TRBJ2-5; no clear D. The CDR3 contains 14 residues. V was clipped by 1 base and J by 6 bases, with 12 bases between them. Germline V gives CDR1 LGHDT, CDR2 YNNKEL (reference sequence). This chain's CDR3 is CASSQGASSKTQYF. Written as DNA, the CDR3 is TGTGCCAGCAGCCAAGGAGCTAGTTCAAAGACCCAGTACTTC.

The chain carries TRBV27 and TRBJ1-4; D perhaps matches TRBD1 (6 bases). CDR1 and CDR2 from the germline V gene are MNHEY and SMNVEV (reference sequence). V dropped 6 bases and J dropped 4 bases, with 18 bases sitting between them. The length of the CDR3 is 16 residues. As DNA, the CDR3 is TGTGCCAGCAGCGGGGACATCCGCGGCGTTAATGAAAAACTGTTTTTT. Translating gives CASSGDIRGVNEKLFF.

The J gene is TRBJ2-7, the V gene TRBV9, with a tentative D call TRBD1 (5 bases). The CDR3 is made up of 15 amino acids. Between the trimmed V and J ends, which lost 4 bases and 0 bases, there was a span of 14 bases. The V gene's germline CDR1 is SGDLS and CDR2 YYNGEE. This CDR3 is CASSPQIRGSYEQYF. Written as DNA, the CDR3 is TGTGCCAGCAGCCCGCAGATAAGGGGCTCCTACGAGCAGTACTTC.

The chain carries TRBV29-1 and TRBJ2-2; TRBD2 agrees at 7 bases. V shed 6 bases and J 4 bases; nucleotides not matched to a gene: 8. The germline V gene has CDR1 SQVTM and CDR2 ANQGSEA. This CDR3 is 14 amino acids long. CDR3 coding DNA: TGCAGCGTAGGGACTATCGTGGGCACCGGGGAGCTGTTTTTT. It yields the protein CSVGTIVGTGELFF.

This clonotype was counted ten times or more. The chain carries TRBV12-3 or TRBV12-4 and TRBJ2-7, with 7 positions matching TRBD1. The trim removed 3 bases at V and 3 bases at J, leaving 5 bases unmatched. CDR3 length equals 14 residues. In nucleotides, the CDR3 is TGTGCCAGCAGTTTTGTAAACAGGGGCTACGAGCAGTACTTC. Protein: CASSFVNRGYEQYF.

The sample holds a few counts of this clonotype. The rearrangement links TRBV7-2 to TRBJ1-1; no clear D gene. The CDR3 runs to 14 residues. V was pared by 1 base and J by 7 bases, with 13 bases between. Germline V gene lookup returns CDR1 SGHTA and CDR2 FQGNSA. CDR3 sequence reads: CASSLGRTLNEAFF. CDR3 in DNA: TGTGCCAGCAGCTTAGGAAGAACCCTAAATGAAGCTTTCTTT.

The chain carries TRBV20-1 and TRBJ2-4; a weak D match, TRBD2 (6 bases). The CDR3 contains 15 residues. Trimming shortened V by 0 bases and J by 7 bases, and 16 bases separated the two germline ends. In germline, CDR1 is DFQATT, CDR2 SNEGSKA (reference sequence). CDR3 DNA: TGCAGTGCTAGAGAAAGCGGGCTCCGGCGGAACATTCAGTACTTC. Its translation is CSARESGLRRNIQYF.

This clonotype was recorded many times. V usage is TRBV18 and J usage is TRBJ2-3, with TRBD2 matching over 10 bases. The CDR3 has 17 residues. The junction had 7 bases not matched to a gene; V was cut back by 3 bases and J by 1 base. The germline V gene has CDR1 KGHSH and CDR2 LQKENI. The CDR3 DNA sequence: TGTGCCAGCTCACCCGGGACTAGCGTGTCAGGCACAGATACGCAGTATTTT. As protein: CASSPGTSVSGTDTQYF.

This clonotype was counted between two and nine times. CDR3 in DNA: TGTGCCAGCAGCAGGACGGCACAAGAGACCCAGTACTTC. Residues: CASSRTAQETQYF. The chain recombines TRBV7-9 with TRBJ2-5; no clear D. The CDR3 is 13 residues long. V was trimmed by 5 bases and J by 2 bases, leaving 9 bases between them. Germline assignment: CDR1 SEHNR and CDR2 FQNEAQ (reference sequence).

The table lists this clonotype with many counts. The chain couples TRBV23-1 to TRBJ1-1; no firm D call. TRBV23-1 is filed as an ORF, its function uncertain. V was shortened by 4 bases and J by 6 bases, with 18 bases between the two germline ends. This CDR3 has 15 residues. The CDR3 DNA sequence: TGCGCCAGCAGTCCCCTATCCGGGTCCCGGGCTGAAGCTTTCTTT. This translates into CASSPLSGSRAEAFF.

The sample holds one count of this clonotype. The chain uses TRBV28 and TRBJ2-7, with a possible D match to TRBD1 (6 bases). This CDR3 comprises 15 residues. V was trimmed by 6 bases and J by 2 bases, leaving 17 bases between them. The germline gives CDR1 MDHEN, CDR2 SYDVKM. The chain's CDR3 is CASRDAPGQPYEQYF. In nucleotides, the CDR3 is TGTGCCAGCAGAGACGCTCCGGGACAACCCTACGAGCAGTACTTC.

In its sample, this clonotype was seen a few times. The V and J genes are TRBV28 and TRBJ2-3, with D perhaps given as TRBD1 or TRBD2 (6 bases each). V lost 6 bases to trimming and J lost 2 bases, with 12 bases between them. The CDR3 spans 14 residues. The germline V gene has CDR1 MDHEN and CDR2 SYDVKM. This chain's CDR3 is CASRRRGITDTQYF. CDR3 nucleotide sequence: TGTGCCAGCAGGCGGAGGGGGATCACAGATACGCAGTATTTT.

The genes are TRBV7-2 and TRBJ2-2; TRBD1 or TRBD2 may be the D gene (5 bases each). The CDR3 contains 14 residues. Germline V lookup: CDR1 SGHTA, CDR2 FQGNSA. V was clipped by 1 base and J by 3 bases, with 6 bases between them. The CDR3 here is CASSLVGDTGELFF. In nucleotides, the CDR3 is TGTGCCAGCAGCTTAGTGGGGGACACCGGGGAGCTGTTTTTT.

In regard to this clonotype: The junction and the germline gene differ at one end; a read error may be behind it. The CDR3 reads CASSRGQNYVYTF. The CDR3, as DNA: TGTGCCAGCAGCCGCGGACAGAACTATGTCTACACCTTC. The V and J genes are TRBV7-2 and TRBJ1-2; D possibly corresponds to TRBD1 (6 bases). Germline V gives CDR1 SGHTA, CDR2 FQGNSA. This CDR3 has 13 amino acids.

This chain joins TRBV19 and TRBJ2-7; the D gene is possibly TRBD1 (5 bases). CDR1 is LNHDA and CDR2 is SQIVND in the germline V gene (reference sequence). The CDR3 totals 14 residues. The V end lost 4 bases, the J end lost 2 bases, and 12 bases lay between the germline ends. This chain's CDR3 is CASSSPGITYEQYF. The CDR3 DNA reads TGTGCCAGTAGTAGCCCAGGGATTACCTACGAGCAGTACTTC.

The genes are TRBV29-1 and TRBJ2-3; tentative D call: TRBD2 (6 bases). Trimming took off 7 bases at V and 0 bases at J, with 17 bases between the two ends. The germline V gene encodes CDR1 SQVTM and CDR2 ANQGSEA. The CDR3 has 15 residues. The DNA of the CDR3 is TGCAGCGCGCGCGGAGCGGGCTCTAGCACAGATACGCAGTATTTT. Protein: CSARGAGSSTDTQYF.

This clonotype was counted between two and nine times. The chain recombines TRBV9 with TRBJ2-6; D ambiguous. CDR3 length: 12 amino acids. Germline lookup yields CDR1 SGDLS and CDR2 YYNGEE. Trimming took off 0 bases at V and 12 bases at J, with 7 bases between the two ends. CDR3 sequence: CASSVDQSVLTF. CDR3 DNA: TGTGCCAGCAGCGTAGATCAGTCCGTCCTGACTTTC.

The rearrangement joins TRBV29-1 to TRBJ1-1; D perhaps matches TRBD1 (5 bases). The V and J ends lost 6 bases and 1 base respectively, with 6 bases between them. This CDR3 has 11 residues. Germline V lookup: CDR1 SQVTM, CDR2 ANQGSEA. CDR3 in DNA: TGCAGCGTCACAGGGAACACTGAAGCTTTCTTT. It is translated as CSVTGNTEAFF.

J is TRBJ1-4 and V is TRBV5-6; possibly TRBD1 for D (5 bases). The CDR3 sequence is 14 residues long. Trimming took off 4 bases at V and 4 bases at J, with 11 bases between the two ends. CDR1 is SGHDT, CDR2 YYEEEE, per germline. In nucleotides, the CDR3 is TGTGCCAGCAGCGAAACGGGGGGTAATGAAAAACTGTTTTTT. As protein: CASSETGGNEKLFF.

V gene TRBV20-1 combines with J gene TRBJ1-1; D ambiguous. Per the germline V gene, CDR1 is DFQATT and CDR2 is SNEGSKA (reference sequence). This CDR3 region has 12 residues. Trimming removed 3 bases at V and 5 bases at J, with 10 bases between. CDR3 bases: TGCAGTGCTAGGCCAAGGCAGACTGAAGCTTTCTTT. Encoded protein: CSARPRQTEAFF.

The table lists this clonotype with a few counts. The gene calls are TRBV19 and TRBJ2-1; possible D gene TRBD2, 6 bases. This CDR3 has 15 residues. With 4 bases removed from V and 5 bases from J, the gap between germline ends came to 15 bases. In germline, CDR1 is LNHDA, CDR2 SQIVND (reference sequence). The CDR3 DNA follows: TGTGCCAGTAGTACCCCGGGACTGCGAAACAATGAGCAGTTCTTC. This codes for CASSTPGLRNNEQFF.

This clonotype was seen a few times. The V call is TRBV6-6, the J call TRBJ2-3; no reliable D call. This CDR3 spans 11 amino acids. The V gene lost 3 bases and the J gene lost 5 bases, with 3 bases spanning the gap. Germline V gene lookup returns CDR1 MNHNY and CDR2 SVGAGI (reference sequence). The CDR3 DNA reads TGTGCCAGCAGTTATCGAGATACGCAGTATTTT. Its protein is CASSYRDTQYF.

V usage is TRBV30 and J usage is TRBJ2-2, with TRBD2 matching 7 bases. V lost 4 bases to trimming and J lost 4 bases; unmatched junction nucleotides: 9. Germline lookup yields CDR1 GTSNPN and CDR2 SVGIG (reference sequence). The CDR3 is 15 amino acids. The CDR3 DNA reads TGTGCCTGGATTCCGCGGGAGAGGCGCACCGGGGAGCTGTTTTTT. Amino acids: CAWIPRERRTGELFF.

This clonotype has only a few counts. The J gene is TRBJ1-1, the V gene TRBV9; the D gene is possibly TRBD1 (5 bases). The CDR3 is 14 residues long. Trimming removed 1 base at V and 5 bases at J, with 12 bases between. Germline lookup yields CDR1 SGDLS and CDR2 YYNGEE. CDR3 sequence: CASSVWGVETEAFF. CDR3 sequence (DNA): TGTGCCAGCAGCGTATGGGGGGTAGAGACTGAAGCTTTCTTT.

V gene TRBV6-5 combines with J gene TRBJ2-7, with D possibly being TRBD2 (6 bases). The CDR3 consists of 15 residues. The germline V gene encodes CDR1 MNHEY and CDR2 SVGAGI. V lost 0 bases and J lost 0, with 9 bases in between. The CDR3 region is CASSYSTGVSYEQYF. Written as DNA, the CDR3 is TGTGCCAGCAGTTACTCGACGGGAGTCTCCTACGAGCAGTACTTC.

This clonotype has only a few counts. The V and J genes are TRBV5-1 and TRBJ1-4; tentatively, D is TRBD1 (5 bases). The V gene's germline CDR1 is SGHRS and CDR2 YFSETQ. CDR3 length: 15 amino acids. Between the trimmed V and J ends, which lost 1 base and 0 bases, there was a span of 7 bases. The CDR3 sequence: CASSLLGATNEKLFF. The CDR3 region has the DNA TGCGCCAGCAGCTTGTTAGGGGCAACTAATGAAAAACTGTTTTTT. The variable domain in full, completed from reference TRBV5-1 and TRBJ1-4, reads KAGVTQTPRYLIKTRGQQVTLSCSPISGHRSVSWYQQTPGQGLQFLFEYFSETQRNKGNFPGRFSGRQFSNSRSEMNVSTLELGDSALYLCASSLLGATNEKLFFGSGTQLSVL.

Sample share makes this clonotype medium-sized. The gene calls are TRBV20-1 and TRBJ2-4; the D gene is possibly TRBD1 (5 bases). Germline lookup yields CDR1 DFQATT and CDR2 SNEGSKA (reference sequence). The CDR3 has 11 amino acids. The V end lost 3 bases, the J end lost 13 bases, and 13 bases lay between the germline ends. CDR3 amino acids: CSARTPGSQYF. The CDR3 bases are TGCAGTGCTAGGACCCCAGGGTCCCAGTACTTC.